The 27 T cell receptor beta chains in this list originate from one sample, sequenced in a study of CD8 T cells in Susac syndrome. cDNA came from about 0.5 to 1 ug RNA primed by random hexamers. Using its own MiXCR run on the immunoSEQ multiplex PCR reads, TCRdb lists one record per CDR3 protein. The sample includes around 230,000 distinct CDR3 sequences, 90% to 96% seen only once; the top ten take approximately 0.094%. Input material: CD4+ T cells from PBMCs. Receptors were obtained from a human donor with Susac syndrome.

The genes are TRBV2 and TRBJ2-7; 7 nucleotides match TRBD1. Germline loops: CDR1 SNHLY, CDR2 FYNNEI. Trimming took 8 bases from V and 1 from J; bases not matched to a gene: 5. CDR3 length equals 13 residues. CDR3 protein: CASSGQASYEQYF. The DNA for the CDR3 is TGTGCCAGCTCTGGACAGGCGTCCTACGAGCAGTACTTC. Full variable domain (missing parts from reference TRBV2 and TRBJ2-7): EPEVTQTPSHQVTQMGQEVILRCVPISNHLYFYWYRQILGQKVEFLVSFYNNEISEKSEIFDDQFSVERPDGSNFTLKIRSTKLEDSAMYFCASSGQASYEQYFGPGTRLTVT.

This clonotype showed up just once. CDR3 sequence reads: CSVAPGRSYEQYF. In DNA, the CDR3 is TGCAGCGTTGCCCCCGGCAGGTCCTACGAGCAGTACTTC. This sequence joins TRBV29-1 and TRBJ2-7; D unclear. Germline CDR1 reads SQVTM; CDR2 reads ANQGSEA. This CDR3 comprises 13 residues. V lost 4 bases and J lost 1, with 11 bases in between.

The chain is built from TRBV11-2 and TRBJ1-1; TRBD1 might be the D (5 bases). V was pared by 10 bases and J by 2 bases, with 20 bases between. Germline CDR1 SGHAT, CDR2 FQNNGV. The CDR3 contains 15 residues. The CDR3 coding sequence is TGTGCCATCCAGCTTATCAGGGTTCGTAACACTGAAGCTTTCTTT. Protein: CAIQLIRVRNTEAFF.

V usage is TRBV6-6 and J usage is TRBJ1-1, with D maybe TRBD1 (5 bases). Trimming left V 2 bases short and J 3 bases short, with 10 bases between. Germline values: CDR1 MNHNY, CDR2 SVGAGI (reference sequence). The CDR3 is made up of 14 amino acids. This CDR3 reads CASSYGGSYTEAFF. The CDR3 nucleotides read TGTGCCAGCAGTTACGGGGGGTCGTACACTGAAGCTTTCTTT.

The CDR3 DNA reads TGTGCCAGCAGTTTAATGGGTGCTGGGGCCAACGTCCTGACTTTC. Amino acid sequence: CASSLMGAGANVLTF. The rearrangement uses TRBV28 and TRBJ2-6; D gene unclear. Per the germline V gene, CDR1 is MDHEN and CDR2 is SYDVKM. The ends were cut back, 2 bases at V and 2 bases at J, with 7 bases in the middle. The CDR3 is 15 amino acids.

This chain links TRBV6-2 or TRBV6-3 with TRBJ2-7; either TRBD1 or TRBD2 may fit D (5 bases each). The CDR3 sequence is 13 residues long. Germline lookup yields CDR1 MNHEY and CDR2 SVGEGT. Trimming took off 6 bases at V and 2 bases at J, with 11 bases between the two ends. The DNA for the CDR3 is TGTGCCAGCAGACTCCGGGACGCCTACGAGCAGTACTTC. This encodes CASRLRDAYEQYF.

The rearrangement links TRBV29-1 to TRBJ2-2; perhaps TRBD2 as D (6 bases). CDR3 size: 14 residues. The V gene lost 7 bases and the J gene lost 6 bases, with 18 bases spanning the gap. From germline, CDR1 is SQVTM and CDR2 ANQGSEA. The CDR3 nucleotides are TGCAGCGGTAGGGAGCTAGCGCTATCCGGGGAGCTGTTTTTT. Translating it yields CSGRELALSGELFF.

This chain connects TRBV15 to TRBJ1-2; TRBD1 is a possible D gene (5 bases). The CDR3 contains 15 residues. V lost 0 bases and J lost 4, with 12 bases in between. The germline V gene has CDR1 LNHNV and CDR2 YYDKDF (reference sequence). CDR3 coding DNA: TGTGCCACCAGCAGAGACCAGGGCAGGAGCTATGGCTACACCTTC. As protein: CATSRDQGRSYGYTF.

The rearrangement joins TRBV24-1 to TRBJ2-2, with D possibly matching TRBD1 (5 bases). CDR3 length: 16 residues. Germline V gene data show CDR1 as KGHDR and CDR2 as SFDVKD. With 3 bases removed from V and 7 bases from J, the gap between germline ends came to 17 bases. CDR3 nucleotides: TGTGCCACCAGTGATCCAAACGCGAGCACAGGCGGGGAGCTGTTTTTT. Its protein is CATSDPNASTGGELFF.

The chain recombines TRBV4-1 with TRBJ2-7, with D unresolved. The CDR3 loop spans 16 amino acids. Deletions cut 0 bases from V and 1 base from J, with 13 bases between. Per germline, CDR1 MGHRA and CDR2 YSYEKL. Written as DNA, the CDR3 is TGCGCCAGCAGCCAAGATTTGTGGGGAAATTCCTACGAGCAGTACTTC. This encodes CASSQDLWGNSYEQYF.

The V and J genes are TRBV30 and TRBJ2-7; TRBD1 might be the D (6 bases). Germline V gene data show CDR1 as GTSNPN and CDR2 as SVGIG (reference sequence). The CDR3 has 14 amino acids. V lost 1 base and J lost 1, with 11 bases in between. In DNA, the CDR3 is TGTGCCTGGAGTGGGACAGCGACATCCTACGAGCAGTACTTC. Its protein product is CAWSGTATSYEQYF.

This clonotype was recorded only once. J is TRBJ1-1 and V is TRBV9, with a possible D match to TRBD1 (6 bases). This CDR3 is 14 amino acids long. V was shortened by 5 bases and J by 2 bases, with 13 bases between the two germline ends. Per the germline V gene, CDR1 is SGDLS and CDR2 is YYNGEE. For the CDR3, the DNA is TGTGCCAGCAGGGAGGGGGTGGGCAACACTGAAGCTTTCTTT. This codes for CASREGVGNTEAFF.

The rearrangement uses TRBV20-1 and TRBJ1-1; D ambiguous. With 5 bases removed from V and 7 bases from J, the gap between germline ends came to 8 bases. In germline, CDR1 is DFQATT, CDR2 SNEGSKA (reference sequence). The CDR3 contains 10 residues. The CDR3 reads CSAGGYEAFF. The CDR3 nucleotides are TGCAGTGCTGGTGGGTATGAAGCTTTCTTT.

Concerning this clonotype: The germline gene is not matched at one end of the junction; a read error may be the cause. CDR3 sequence (DNA): TGCAGTGCTAGAGCGCCTAGCGGAGCCGGGTGGGGCTTC. This translates into CSARAPSGAGWGF. The V call is TRBV20-1, the J call TRBJ2-7, with 7 bases that match TRBD2. Germline V gene lookup returns CDR1 DFQATT and CDR2 SNEGSKA (reference sequence). CDR3 size: 13 residues.

The table lists this clonotype with a count of one. The chain's CDR3 is CAWREPSGSTGELFF. DNA for the CDR3: TGTGCCTGGAGAGAGCCTAGCGGGAGTACCGGGGAGCTGTTTTTT. J is TRBJ2-2 and V is TRBV30; TRBD2 matches at 10 bases. The CDR3 is made up of 15 amino acids. Germline V gives CDR1 GTSNPN, CDR2 SVGIG (reference sequence). Germline trimming cut 3 bases from V and 5 bases from J; bases unmatched to any gene: 6.

This chain uses TRBV10-3 with TRBJ2-7, with 8 bases that match TRBD2. This CDR3 spans 14 amino acids. From germline, CDR1 is ENHRY and CDR2 SYGVKD. Trimming took 8 bases from V and 1 from J; bases not matched to a gene: 7. Here the CDR3 DNA reads TGTGCCATCGCTTCGAGCGGGAGTTCCTACGAGCAGTACTTC. This translates into CAIASSGSSYEQYF.

The chain joins TRBV20-1 to TRBJ2-5, with 7 bases that match TRBD2. The CDR3 runs to 15 residues. V lost 0 bases, J lost 4 bases, and 8 bases stayed unmatched. Germline CDR1 and CDR2: DFQATT and SNEGSKA (reference sequence). CDR3 bases: TGCAGTGCTAGAGATTACACCGGGGGGTCAGAGACCCAGTACTTC. Its protein product is CSARDYTGGSETQYF.

The V gene is TRBV5-4, the J gene TRBJ2-3; D gene uncertain. V lost 4 bases and J lost 4, with 22 bases in between. The germline V gene encodes CDR1 SGHNT and CDR2 YYREEE (reference sequence). The CDR3 is made up of 17 amino acids. The CDR3: CASSQRVQRLGADTQYF. For the CDR3, the DNA is TGTGCCAGCAGCCAGCGAGTACAGCGCCTGGGCGCAGATACGCAGTATTTT. Drawing the rest from reference TRBV5-4 and TRBJ2-3, the complete variable domain is ETGVTQSPTHLIKTRGQQVTLRCSSQSGHNTVSWYQQALGQGPQFIFQYYREEENGRGNFPPRFSGLQFPNYSSELNVNALELDDSALYLCASSQRVQRLGADTQYFGPGTRLTVL.

The chain recombines TRBV24-1 with TRBJ1-2; TRBD1 aligns across 8 bases. The CDR3 loop spans 14 amino acids. Germline CDR1 is KGHDR and CDR2 is SFDVKD. The J segment lost 4 bases and the V segment lost 4 bases, leaving 4 bases of the junction unmatched. CDR3 residues: CATSDQGAGYGYTF. DNA for the CDR3: TGTGCCACCAGTGACCAGGGGGCGGGCTATGGCTACACCTTC.

The rearrangement links TRBV3-1 to TRBJ2-6; 10 bases match TRBD2. The germline CDR1 and CDR2 sequences are LGHDT and YNNKEL (reference sequence). J was trimmed by 0 bases and V by 2 bases; bases with no gene match: 7. The CDR3 is made up of 19 amino acids. CDR3 region: CASSQTSGTPLSGANVLTF. Written as DNA, the CDR3 is TGTGCCAGCAGCCAAACTAGCGGGACCCCTCTCTCTGGGGCCAACGTCCTGACTTTC.

The chain recombines TRBV20-1 with TRBJ2-1; 8 bases fit TRBD2. CDR3 length: 13 residues. Germline CDR1 is DFQATT and CDR2 is SNEGSKA (reference sequence). V trimming: 2 bases; J trimming: 8 bases; junction bases outside the gene matches: 5. The CDR3 region has the DNA TGCAGTGCTAGACGCGTACTAGCGGATGAGCAGTTCTTC. Its protein is CSARRVLADEQFF.

The rearrangement joins TRBV20-1 to TRBJ1-4; D may be TRBD1 (6 bases). Germline V lookup: CDR1 DFQATT, CDR2 SNEGSKA (reference sequence). V lost 5 bases, J lost 6 bases, and 16 bases lay in between. The CDR3 contains 14 residues. CDR3 nucleotide sequence: TGCAGTGCTGTACAGGGCCTCGGAGATGAAAAACTGTTTTTT. Encoded protein: CSAVQGLGDEKLFF.

V usage is TRBV3-1 and J usage is TRBJ1-2; no clear D. The CDR3 has 13 residues. The V and J ends lost 0 bases and 1 base respectively, with 3 bases between them. Germline V gene lookup returns CDR1 LGHDT and CDR2 YNNKEL (reference sequence). CDR3 sequence: CASSQEGNYGYTF. The CDR3 coding sequence is TGTGCCAGCAGCCAAGAGGGTAACTATGGCTACACCTTC.

This chain connects TRBV7-3 to TRBJ2-1; 9 bases line up with TRBD2. CDR1 SGHTA and CDR2 FQGTGA come from the germline V gene. This CDR3 is built from 15 residues. V was pared by 2 bases and J by 7 bases, with 6 bases of the junction left unmatched. The CDR3 region has the DNA TGTGCCAGCAGCTTATTGGCTAGCGGGATAAATGAGCAGTTCTTC. This gives the protein CASSLLASGINEQFF. Variable domain in full (rest from reference TRBV7-3 and TRBJ2-1): GAGVSQTPSNKVTEKGKYVELRCDPISGHTALYWYRQSLGQGPEFLIYFQGTGAADDSGLPNDRFFAVRPEGSVSTLKIQRTERGDSAVYLCASSLLASGINEQFFGPGTRLTVL.

This chain connects TRBV20-1 to TRBJ1-5, with D perhaps TRBD1 (5 bases). V lost 4 bases, J lost 4 bases, and 20 bases lay in between. Germline V lookup: CDR1 DFQATT, CDR2 SNEGSKA (reference sequence). This CDR3 has 16 residues. CDR3 sequence (DNA): TGCAGTGCTAAGCCACTAGGCCCAGGGCCGAATCAGCCCCAGCATTTT. Its translation: CSAKPLGPGPNQPQHF.

The J gene is TRBJ1-1, the V gene TRBV25-1; D perhaps matches TRBD1 (5 bases). Germline V gene data show CDR1 as MGHDK and CDR2 as SYGVNS. CDR3 length: 14 residues. V dropped 7 bases and J dropped 2 bases, with 14 bases sitting between them. For the CDR3, the DNA is TGTGCCAGCATCCCCCCGGGGCTTAACACTGAAGCTTTCTTT. Encoded protein: CASIPPGLNTEAFF. The full variable domain, in which reference TRBV25-1 and TRBJ1-1 provide the parts outside the CDR3, is EADIYQTPRYLVIGTGKKITLECSQTMGHDKMYWYQQDPGMELHLIHYSYGVNSTEKGDLSSESTVSRIRTEHFPLTLESARPSHTSQYLCASIPPGLNTEAFFGQGTRLTVV.

This clonotype occurred a few times. The chain is built from TRBV7-9 and TRBJ2-7; possibly TRBD1 for D (6 bases). V gave up 1 base and J gave up 2 bases, with 9 bases separating them. This CDR3 has 14 amino acids. Germline V gives CDR1 SEHNR, CDR2 FQNEAQ (reference sequence). The CDR3 DNA sequence: TGTGCCAGCAGCTTAGAGACAGGTCCCTACGAGCAGTACTTC. Protein sequence: CASSLETGPYEQYF.